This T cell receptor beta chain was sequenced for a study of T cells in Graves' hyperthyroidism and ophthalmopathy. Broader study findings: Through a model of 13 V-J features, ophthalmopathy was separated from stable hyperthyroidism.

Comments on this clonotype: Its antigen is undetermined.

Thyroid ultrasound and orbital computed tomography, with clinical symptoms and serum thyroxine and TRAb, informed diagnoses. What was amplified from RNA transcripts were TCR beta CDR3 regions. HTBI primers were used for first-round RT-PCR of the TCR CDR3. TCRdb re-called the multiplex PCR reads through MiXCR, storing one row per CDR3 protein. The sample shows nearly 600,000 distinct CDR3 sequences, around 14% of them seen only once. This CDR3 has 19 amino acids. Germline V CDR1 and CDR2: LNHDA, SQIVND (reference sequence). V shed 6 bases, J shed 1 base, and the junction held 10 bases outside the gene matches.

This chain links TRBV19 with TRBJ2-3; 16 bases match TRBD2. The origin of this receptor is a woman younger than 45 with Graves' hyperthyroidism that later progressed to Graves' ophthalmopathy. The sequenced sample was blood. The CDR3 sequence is CASSLTGTSGRAGTDTQYF. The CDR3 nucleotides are TGTGCCAGTAGCCTAACCGGGACTAGCGGGAGGGCCGGCACAGATACGCAGTATTTT. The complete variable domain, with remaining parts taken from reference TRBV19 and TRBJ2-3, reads DGGITQSPKYLFRKEGQNVTLSCEQNLNHDAMYWYRQDPGQGLRLIYYSQIVNDFQKGDIAEGYSVSREKKESFPLTVTSAQKNPTAFYLCASSLTGTSGRAGTDTQYFGPGTRLTVL.